This T cell receptor (beta chain) was found in a study of post-analysis software for immune sequencing data. At the level of the study: Patients with relapsing-remitting, secondary progressive and progressive-relapsing multiple sclerosis courses were all represented. Study findings and constraints: For normalized Chao1 diversity, multiple sclerosis patients scored significantly lower than controls did. Elevated frequency relative to controls characterized several TRBV segments in patients, TRBV5-6, TRBV5-1 and TRBV20-1 among them.

Remarks on this clonotype: Its matching antigen is unknown. A junction end diverges from the germline sequence, so it may reflect a read error.

cDNA libraries for TCR beta contained unique molecular identifiers. A single record per CDR3 protein comes from TCRdb applying MiXCR to the PCR reads. This table has around 200,000 distinct CDR3 sequences, approximately 30% appearing once. The CDR3 sequence is 14 residues long. Germline V gives CDR1 LNHNV, CDR2 YYDKDF (reference sequence). The TCR comes from a girl under 18 with multiple sclerosis. This chain uses TRBV15 with TRBJ2-4; weak D call: TRBD1 (5 bases). The J call is in doubt because the DNA end fits TRBJ2-7 better. Input material: blood. This CDR3 reads CATSGDSRVPEQYF. The CDR3, as DNA: TGTGCCACCAGCGGAGATTCCAGGGTACCCGAGCAGTACTTC.